These 2 T cell receptor beta chains came from one sample sequenced in a study of blood T cell repertoires in COVID-19. Generated by immunoSEQ multiplex PCR, the TCRdb table keeps only in-frame clones and is missing some. The profile shows tens of thousands of clones, roughly 88% of them singletons. Sequencing used peripheral blood. These receptors were collected from a woman of 80 years or more with active or convalescent COVID-19.

The V and J genes are TRBV6-2 or TRBV6-3 and TRBJ1-1, with TRBD1 identical over 8 bases. The CDR3 sequence is 15 residues long. The germline CDR1 and CDR2 sequences are MNHEY and SVGEGT. Germline trimming cut 2 bases from V and 5 bases from J; bases unmatched to any gene: 7. The CDR3 protein is CASSYGVRGLTEAFF. CDR3 nucleotides: TGTGCCAGCAGTTACGGGGTCAGGGGGCTTACTGAAGCTTTCTTT.

The chain carries TRBV6-2 or TRBV6-3 and TRBJ1-4, with D possibly TRBD1 on 5 matching bases. The CDR3 length is 13 residues. The germline gives CDR1 MNHEY, CDR2 SVGEGT. V shed 5 bases and J shed 7 bases, with 11 bases lying between them. The DNA for the CDR3 is TGTGCCAGCAGTCGTGGGGGGAGTGAAAAACTGTTTTTT. Protein product: CASSRGGSEKLFF.